These T cell receptor beta chains were read from a single sample in a study of T cells after yellow fever vaccination. In TCRdb, the 5' RACE reads were re-called with MiXCR into one record per CDR3 protein. In the table there are roughly 330,000 distinct CDR3 sequences, roughly 4% of which are singletons. This sample comprised PBMCs, obtained 5 days after the yellow fever booster vaccination. The receptors stem from a young man who received the YFV17D yellow fever vaccine. Both conserved end residues are part of each CDR3. D genes are given only for firm matches. The size field is filled for only some rows; it gives once, few, many or a size class.

V: TRBV3-1
size: -
J: TRBJ1-3
D: -
CDR3: CASSYGPGSTGNTIYF
DNA: TGTGCCAGCAGCTACGGACCGGGATCGACTGGAAACACCATATATTTT

V: TRBV29-1
size: few
J: TRBJ2-1
D: TRBD1
CDR3: CSFRHRGLDEQFF
DNA: TGCAGCTTCAGACACAGGGGGCTCGATGAGCAGTTCTTC

V: TRBV24-1
size: few
J: TRBJ2-7
D: TRBD1
CDR3: CATSDLDRVYEQYF
DNA: TGTGCCACCAGTGATCTTGACAGGGTCTACGAGCAGTACTTC

V: TRBV7-2
size: many
J: TRBJ2-7
D: TRBD2
CDR3: CASSQLAGSYEQYF
DNA: TGTGCCAGCAGCCAACTAGCGGGCTCCTACGAGCAGTACTTC

V: TRBV2
size: few
J: TRBJ2-3
D: TRBD2
CDR3: CATRGGRDTDTQYF
DNA: TGTGCCACCCGGGGGGGGCGCGACACAGATACGCAGTATTTT

V: TRBV10-3
size: few
J: TRBJ2-1
D: -
CDR3: CAISFGTTTNEQFF
DNA: TGTGCCATCAGTTTCGGGACGACGACTAATGAGCAGTTCTTC

V: TRBV20-1
size: -
J: TRBJ2-4
D: -
CDR3: CSARDPSRNIQYF
DNA: TGCAGTGCTAGAGACCCTAGCAGGAACATTCAGTACTTC

V: TRBV7-3
size: -
J: TRBJ2-1
D: TRBD2
CDR3: CASSPSGTRTSYNEQFF
DNA: TGTGCCAGCAGCCCGAGCGGGACTAGGACCTCCTACAATGAGCAGTTCTTC

V: TRBV19
size: many
J: TRBJ2-7
D: -
CDR3: CASSPSAGARWEQYF
DNA: TGTGCCAGTAGCCCCAGCGCCGGGGCTCGGTGGGAGCAGTACTTC

V: TRBV6-5
size: -
J: TRBJ2-2
D: TRBD2
CDR3: CASTPPRGSGELFF
DNA: TGTGCCAGCACCCCGCCGCGGGGGTCCGGGGAGCTGTTTTTT

V: TRBV7-3
size: -
J: TRBJ2-3
D: -
CDR3: CASSLKRFPDTQYF
DNA: TGTGCCAGCAGCTTAAAACGGTTCCCAGATACGCAGTATTTT

V: TRBV9
size: -
J: TRBJ1-1
D: -
CDR3: CASSVAGNTEAFF
DNA: TGTGCCAGCAGCGTCGCTGGGAACACTGAAGCTTTCTTT

V: TRBV18
size: few
J: TRBJ2-5
D: TRBD1
CDR3: CASSPRGQRNQETQYF
DNA: TGTGCCAGCTCACCGAGGGGACAGCGAAACCAAGAGACCCAGTACTTC

V: TRBV6-1
size: many
J: TRBJ1-2
D: TRBD1
CDR3: CASSITGDYGYTF
DNA: TGTGCCAGCAGTATAACAGGGGACTATGGCTACACCTTC

V: TRBV4-1
size: many
J: TRBJ2-3
D: TRBD2
CDR3: CASSQEKVGFSSGGSTDTQYF
DNA: TGCGCCAGCAGCCAAGAGAAGGTCGGGTTCTCGAGCGGGGGCAGCACAGATACGCAGTATTTT